These 11 T cell receptor beta chains were sequenced from one sample in a study of T cells after yellow fever vaccination. TCRdb re-analysed the 5' RACE reads in MiXCR, keeping a single row per CDR3 protein. The data hold approximately 610,000 distinct CDR3 sequences, with 17% observed a single time. The input for sequencing was PBMCs, taken 4 to 6 days after the first yellow fever vaccination. Source of these receptors: a man between 18 and 29 years old who received the YFV17D yellow fever vaccine.

J is TRBJ1-4 and V is TRBV7-9; D is unresolved. The CDR3 consists of 12 residues. Germline V gives CDR1 SEHNR, CDR2 FQNEAQ (reference sequence). V was pared by 5 bases and J by 10 bases, with 11 bases between. The CDR3 spells CASSRTGVKLFF. In DNA form, the CDR3 reads TGTGCCAGCAGCCGAACTGGCGTAAAACTGTTTTTT.

This clonotype was observed a handful of times. This chain uses TRBV9 with TRBJ1-2, with TRBD1 matching over 8 bases. The germline V gene encodes CDR1 SGDLS and CDR2 YYNGEE. J gave up 4 bases and V 3 bases, and 8 bases lay outside the gene matches. The CDR3 covers 15 residues. The CDR3 reads CASSDRDRPIYGYTF. The CDR3 nucleotides are TGTGCCAGCAGCGACCGGGACAGGCCCATCTATGGCTACACCTTC.

The chain has TRBV7-6 and TRBJ2-2; D remains unclear. Trimming removed 1 base at V and 5 bases at J, with 8 bases between. CDR1 is SGHVS and CDR2 is FNYEAQ in the germline V gene. The CDR3 length is 14 residues. The CDR3 region has the DNA TGTGCCAGCAGCTTAGACATGGAAACCGGGGAGCTGTTTTTT. Translation: CASSLDMETGELFF.

This rearrangement joins TRBV5-1 to TRBJ1-2; D not certain. Germline V CDR1 and CDR2: SGHRS, YFSETQ. The CDR3 runs 14 residues. Deletions cut 3 bases from V and 8 bases from J, with 17 bases between. CDR3 protein: CASSSEDVGGGYTF. For the CDR3, the DNA is TGCGCCAGCAGCTCGGAGGATGTGGGTGGAGGCTACACCTTC.

This clonotype was seen a few times. The chain carries TRBV4-1 and TRBJ1-5; D unresolved. There are 14 residues in the CDR3. Germline lookup yields CDR1 MGHRA and CDR2 YSYEKL. The V end was cut by 1 base, the J end by 7 bases, with 11 bases between. The CDR3 DNA follows: TGCGCCAGCAGCCAAGCAGAAGCTAGACAGCCCCAGCATTTT. The encoded protein is CASSQAEARQPQHF.

The chain has TRBV4-3 and TRBJ1-2; the D gene is possibly TRBD1 (5 bases). The CDR3 runs 13 residues. Germline CDR1 LGHNA, CDR2 YSLEER. Trimming took 5 bases from V and 2 from J, leaving 9 bases between them. The CDR3 reads CASSKGNNYGYTF. In DNA form, the CDR3 reads TGCGCCAGCAGCAAGGGGAACAACTATGGCTACACCTTC.

The rearrangement uses TRBV7-3 and TRBJ2-2, with D possibly matching TRBD2 (6 bases). The germline V and J ends were trimmed by 6 bases and 5 bases, with 19 bases remaining between them. The CDR3 is 16 amino acids. Germline V gene lookup returns CDR1 SGHTA and CDR2 FQGTGA. CDR3 DNA sequence: TGTGCCAGCAGTCCCACGACTGGTGCGGGGACCGGGGAGCTGTTTTTT. Translation: CASSPTTGAGTGELFF.

This rearrangement joins TRBV15 to TRBJ2-7; TRBD2 aligns across 8 bases. This CDR3 has 15 residues. After removal of 1 base from V and 4 bases from J, the junction contained 6 bases not matched to a gene. In germline, CDR1 is LNHNV, CDR2 YYDKDF (reference sequence). In nucleotides, the CDR3 is TGTGCCACCAGCAGAGGCCTCGGGGGGGATTACGAGCAGTACTTC. Translation gives CATSRGLGGDYEQYF. Combining the CDR3 with reference TRBV15 and TRBJ2-7 gives the whole variable domain DAMVIQNPRYQVTQFGKPVTLSCSQTLNHNVMYWYQQKSSQAPKLLFHYYDKDFNNEADTPDNFQSRRPNTSFCFLDIRSPGLGDTAMYLCATSRGLGGDYEQYFGPGTRLTVT.

The rearrangement links TRBV12-3 or TRBV12-4 to TRBJ2-6; either TRBD1 or TRBD2 may supply D (6 bases each). The CDR3 length is 15 residues. V was cut by 5 bases and J by 4 bases, with 12 bases left in between. As DNA, the CDR3 is TGTGCCAGCAGTCCCGGGGGCCCAGGGGCCAACGTCCTGACTTTC. The encoded protein is CASSPGGPGANVLTF.

This clonotype turned up a few times. The rearrangement links TRBV6-1 to TRBJ2-2, with D maybe TRBD1 (5 bases). Trimming took 6 bases from V and 1 from J, leaving 9 bases between them. The CDR3 runs 14 residues. The germline CDR1 and CDR2 sequences are MNHNS and SASEGT. This CDR3 is CASRTTENTGELFF. The CDR3 bases are TGTGCCAGCAGGACGACAGAGAACACCGGGGAGCTGTTTTTT.

This sequence joins TRBV5-4 and TRBJ2-1; no definite D call. V lost 8 bases to trimming and J lost 5 bases, with 17 bases between them. The CDR3 extends over 14 amino acids. Germline V gene sequence: CDR1 SGHNT, CDR2 YYREEE (reference sequence). CDR3 amino acids: CASIIGPAHNEQFF. CDR3 sequence (DNA): TGTGCCAGTATCATTGGACCGGCCCACAATGAGCAGTTCTTC.